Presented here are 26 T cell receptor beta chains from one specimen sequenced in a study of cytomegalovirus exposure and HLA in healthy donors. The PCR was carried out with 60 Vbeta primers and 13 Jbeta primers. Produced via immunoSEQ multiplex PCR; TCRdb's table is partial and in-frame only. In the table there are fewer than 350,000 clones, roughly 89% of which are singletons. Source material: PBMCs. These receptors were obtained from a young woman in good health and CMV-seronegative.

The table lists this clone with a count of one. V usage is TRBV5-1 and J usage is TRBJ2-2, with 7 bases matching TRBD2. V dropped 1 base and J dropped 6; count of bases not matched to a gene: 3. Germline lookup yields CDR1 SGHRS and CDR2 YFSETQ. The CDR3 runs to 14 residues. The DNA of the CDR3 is TGCGCCAGCAGCTTGTATAGCGGGTCCGGGGAGCTGTTTTTT. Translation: CASSLYSGSGELFF.

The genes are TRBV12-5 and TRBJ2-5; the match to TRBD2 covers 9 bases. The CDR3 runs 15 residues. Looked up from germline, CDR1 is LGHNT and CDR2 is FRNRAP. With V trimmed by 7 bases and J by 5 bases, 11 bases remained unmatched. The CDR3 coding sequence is TGTGCTAGTGCCTCGGGACTAGCTTCTCTTGAGACCCAGTACTTC. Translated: CASASGLASLETQYF.

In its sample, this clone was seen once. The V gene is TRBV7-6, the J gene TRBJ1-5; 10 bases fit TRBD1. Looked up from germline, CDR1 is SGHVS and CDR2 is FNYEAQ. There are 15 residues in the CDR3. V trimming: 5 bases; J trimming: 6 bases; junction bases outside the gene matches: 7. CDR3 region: CASSPGTGAVQPQHF. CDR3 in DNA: TGTGCCAGCAGCCCAGGGACAGGGGCAGTTCAGCCCCAGCATTTT.

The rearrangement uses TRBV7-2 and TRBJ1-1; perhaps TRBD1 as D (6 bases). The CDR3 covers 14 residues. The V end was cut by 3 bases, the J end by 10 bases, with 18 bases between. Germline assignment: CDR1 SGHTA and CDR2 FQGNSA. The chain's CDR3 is CASSFGPPAGAAFF. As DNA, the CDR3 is TGTGCCAGCAGCTTCGGTCCACCGGCAGGGGCAGCTTTCTTT.

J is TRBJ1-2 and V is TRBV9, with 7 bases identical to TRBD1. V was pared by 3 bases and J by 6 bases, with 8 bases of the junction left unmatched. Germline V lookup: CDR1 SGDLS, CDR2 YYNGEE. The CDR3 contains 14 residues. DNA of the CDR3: TGTGCCAGCAGCGCTGGGACAGCGAAAAATGGCTACACCTTC. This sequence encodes CASSAGTAKNGYTF.

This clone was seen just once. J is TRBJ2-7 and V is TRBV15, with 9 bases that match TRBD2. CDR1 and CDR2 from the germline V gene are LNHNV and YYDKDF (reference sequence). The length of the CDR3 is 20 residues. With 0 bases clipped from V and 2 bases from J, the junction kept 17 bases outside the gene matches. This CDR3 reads CATSRETFRSSGAWPYEQYF. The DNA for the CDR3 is TGTGCCACCAGCAGAGAAACGTTTAGGTCTAGCGGGGCCTGGCCCTACGAGCAGTACTTC.

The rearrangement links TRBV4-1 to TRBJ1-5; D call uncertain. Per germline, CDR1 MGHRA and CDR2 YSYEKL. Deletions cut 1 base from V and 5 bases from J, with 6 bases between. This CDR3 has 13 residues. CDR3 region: CASSQAWHQPQHF. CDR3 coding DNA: TGCGCCAGCAGCCAAGCATGGCATCAGCCCCAGCATTTT.

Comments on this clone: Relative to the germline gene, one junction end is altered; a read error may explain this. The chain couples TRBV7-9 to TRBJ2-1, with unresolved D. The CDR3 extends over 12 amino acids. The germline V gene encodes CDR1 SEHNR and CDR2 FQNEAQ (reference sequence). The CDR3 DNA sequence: TGTTCCAGCAGCTTAGCCGGGAATGAGCAGTTCTTC. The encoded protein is CSSSLAGNEQFF.

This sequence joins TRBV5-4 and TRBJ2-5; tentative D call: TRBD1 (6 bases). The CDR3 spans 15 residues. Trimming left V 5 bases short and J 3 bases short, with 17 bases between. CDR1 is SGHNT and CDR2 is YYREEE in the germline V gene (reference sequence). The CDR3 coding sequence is TGTGCCAGCAGACTAGTAGGGGGAGTAAAAGAGACCCAGTACTTC. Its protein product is CASRLVGGVKETQYF.

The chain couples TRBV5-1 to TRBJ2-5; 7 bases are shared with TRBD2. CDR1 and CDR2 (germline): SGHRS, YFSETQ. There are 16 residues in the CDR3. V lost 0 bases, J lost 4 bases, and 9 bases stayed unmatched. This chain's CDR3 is CASSLGTSRLRETQYF. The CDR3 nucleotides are TGCGCCAGCAGCTTGGGGACTAGTAGGTTGCGAGAGACCCAGTACTTC.

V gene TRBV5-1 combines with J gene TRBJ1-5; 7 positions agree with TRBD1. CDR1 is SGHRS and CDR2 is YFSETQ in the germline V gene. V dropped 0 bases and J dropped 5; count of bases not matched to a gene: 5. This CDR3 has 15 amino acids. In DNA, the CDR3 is TGCGCCAGCAGCTTGGTCGGCAGGGGGGATCAGCCCCAGCATTTT. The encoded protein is CASSLVGRGDQPQHF.

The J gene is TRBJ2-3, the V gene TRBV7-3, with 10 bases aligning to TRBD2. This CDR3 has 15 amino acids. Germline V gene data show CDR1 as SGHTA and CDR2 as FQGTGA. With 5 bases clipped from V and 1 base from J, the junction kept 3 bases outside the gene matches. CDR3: CASSTGLAGTDTQYF. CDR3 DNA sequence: TGTGCCAGCAGCACCGGACTAGCGGGCACAGATACGCAGTATTTT.

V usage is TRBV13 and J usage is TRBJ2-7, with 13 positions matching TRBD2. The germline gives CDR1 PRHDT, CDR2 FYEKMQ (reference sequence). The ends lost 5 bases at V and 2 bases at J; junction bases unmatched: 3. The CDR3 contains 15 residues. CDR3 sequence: CASSLGLAGPYEQYF. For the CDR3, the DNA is TGTGCCAGCAGCCTGGGACTAGCGGGGCCCTACGAGCAGTACTTC.

In DNA, the CDR3 is TGTGCCAGCAGCCCGGGTGTGGGGGAGGATGAGCAGTTCTTC. Translating it yields CASSPGVGEDEQFF. V is TRBV27 and J is TRBJ2-1; D may be TRBD2 (6 bases). Looked up from germline, CDR1 is MNHEY and CDR2 is SMNVEV (reference sequence). The V and J ends lost 6 bases and 8 bases respectively, with 17 bases between them. The CDR3 runs to 14 residues.

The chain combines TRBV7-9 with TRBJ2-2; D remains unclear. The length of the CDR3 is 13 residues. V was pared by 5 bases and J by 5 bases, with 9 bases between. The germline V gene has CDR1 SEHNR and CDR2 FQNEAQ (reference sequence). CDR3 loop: CASSARQTGELFF. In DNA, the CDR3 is TGTGCCAGCAGCGCCCGCCAGACCGGGGAGCTGTTTTTT.

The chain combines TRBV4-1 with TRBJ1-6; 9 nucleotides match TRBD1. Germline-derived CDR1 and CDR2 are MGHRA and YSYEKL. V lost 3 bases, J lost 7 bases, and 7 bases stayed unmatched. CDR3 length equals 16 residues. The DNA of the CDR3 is TGCGCCAGCAGCCAGGACACAGACAGGGGGAATTCACCCCTCCACTTT. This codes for CASSQDTDRGNSPLHF.

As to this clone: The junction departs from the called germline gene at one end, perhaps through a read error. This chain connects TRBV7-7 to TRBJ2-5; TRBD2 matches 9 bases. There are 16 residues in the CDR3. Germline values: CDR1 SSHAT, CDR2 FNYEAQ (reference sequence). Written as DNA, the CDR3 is TGTGCTAGCAGCTTATGGGATAGCGGGGGCGTGGAAACCCAGTACTTC. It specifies CASSLWDSGGVETQYF.

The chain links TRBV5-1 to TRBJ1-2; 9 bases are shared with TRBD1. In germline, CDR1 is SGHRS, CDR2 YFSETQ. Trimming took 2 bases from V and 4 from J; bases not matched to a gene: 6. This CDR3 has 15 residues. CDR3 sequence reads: CASSFSLTGGYGYTF. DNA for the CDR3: TGCGCCAGCAGCTTTTCCTTGACAGGGGGCTATGGCTACACCTTC.

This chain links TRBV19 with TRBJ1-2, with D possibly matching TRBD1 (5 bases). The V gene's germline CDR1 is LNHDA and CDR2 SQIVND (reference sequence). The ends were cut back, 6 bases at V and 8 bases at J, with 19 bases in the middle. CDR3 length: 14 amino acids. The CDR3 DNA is TGTGCCAGTAGAGGGGAAGGGCTTTCCCTCGGCTACACCTTC. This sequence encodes CASRGEGLSLGYTF.

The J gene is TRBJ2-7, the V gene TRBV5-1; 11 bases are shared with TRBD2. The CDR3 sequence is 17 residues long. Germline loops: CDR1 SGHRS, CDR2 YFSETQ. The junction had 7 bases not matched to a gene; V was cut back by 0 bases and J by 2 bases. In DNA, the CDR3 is TGCGCCAGCAGCTTGGGGCTAGCGGGGGGACCTACCTACGAGCAGTACTTC. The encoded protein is CASSLGLAGGPTYEQYF.

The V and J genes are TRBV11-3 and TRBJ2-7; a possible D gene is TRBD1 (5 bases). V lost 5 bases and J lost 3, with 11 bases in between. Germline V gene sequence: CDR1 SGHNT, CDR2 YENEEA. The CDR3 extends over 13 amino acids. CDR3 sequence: CASSLYDSYEQYF. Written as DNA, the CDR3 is TGTGCCAGCAGCCTTTACGACAGCTACGAGCAGTACTTC.

This chain's CDR3 is CASRPQIQGTGELFF. As DNA, the CDR3 is TGTGCCAGCAGACCCCAGATACAGGGGACCGGGGAGCTGTTTTTT. The chain has TRBV7-2 and TRBJ2-2; 7 bases line up with TRBD1. Unmatched junction bases numbered 9, after V lost 6 bases and J lost 5 bases. This CDR3 is built from 15 residues. Germline CDR1 SGHTA, CDR2 FQGNSA.

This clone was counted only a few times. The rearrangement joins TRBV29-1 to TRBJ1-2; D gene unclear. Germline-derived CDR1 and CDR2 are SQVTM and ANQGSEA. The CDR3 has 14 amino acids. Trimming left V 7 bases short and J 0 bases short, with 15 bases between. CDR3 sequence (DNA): TGCAGCGCGAACTCAATAGCTGCTAACTATGGCTACACCTTC. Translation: CSANSIAANYGYTF.

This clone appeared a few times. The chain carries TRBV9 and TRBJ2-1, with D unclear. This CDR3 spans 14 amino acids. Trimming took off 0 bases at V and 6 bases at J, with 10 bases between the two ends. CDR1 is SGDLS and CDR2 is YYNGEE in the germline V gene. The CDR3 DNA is TGTGCCAGCAGCGTAGGGGCGCCAGTCAATGAGCAGTTCTTC. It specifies CASSVGAPVNEQFF.

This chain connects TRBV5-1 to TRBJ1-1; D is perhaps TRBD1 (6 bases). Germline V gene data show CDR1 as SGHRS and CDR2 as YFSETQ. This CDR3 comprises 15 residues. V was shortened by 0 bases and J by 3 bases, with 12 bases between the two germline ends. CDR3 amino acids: CASSLGGLEDTEAFF. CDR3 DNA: TGCGCCAGCAGCTTGGGGGGGCTCGAGGACACTGAAGCTTTCTTT.

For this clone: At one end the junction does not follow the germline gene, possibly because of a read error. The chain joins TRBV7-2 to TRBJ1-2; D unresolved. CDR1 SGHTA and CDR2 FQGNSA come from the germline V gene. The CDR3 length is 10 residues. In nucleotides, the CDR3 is TGTGCCAGCAGCTTATTGGTAGCCGCCTTC. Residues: CASSLLVAAF.